The 5 T cell receptor beta chains reported below all come from one sample, sequenced in a study of cytotoxic CD8 clonotypes in ibrutinib-treated CLL. This table comes from immunoSEQ multiplex PCR, and its TCRdb copy is limited to in-frame clones, with some not included. In the table there are approximately 190,000 clones, approximately 79% of which are singletons. Specimen: PBMCs, collected after 12 months of ibrutinib treatment. These receptors were obtained from a human donor with chronic lymphocytic leukemia.

The chain joins TRBV6-6 to TRBJ2-3; D call uncertain. The length of the CDR3 is 13 residues. V lost 5 bases and J lost 6, with 12 bases in between. Per germline, CDR1 MNHNY and CDR2 SVGAGI (reference sequence). CDR3 bases: TGTGCCAGCAGTACGGCAGGCAGGGATACGCAGTATTTT. Translated: CASSTAGRDTQYF.

The chain combines TRBV2 with TRBJ1-2; D is possibly TRBD1 (5 bases). Germline-derived CDR1 and CDR2 are SNHLY and FYNNEI. This CDR3 is 13 amino acids long. The V gene lost 6 bases and the J gene lost 1 base, with 9 bases spanning the gap. The CDR3 is CASRMDINYGYTF. The CDR3 DNA reads TGTGCCAGCAGAATGGACATTAACTATGGCTACACCTTC. Together with reference TRBV2 and TRBJ1-2, the CDR3 gives the full variable domain: EPEVTQTPSHQVTQMGQEVILRCVPISNHLYFYWYRQILGQKVEFLVSFYNNEISEKSEIFDDQFSVERPDGSNFTLKIRSTKLEDSAMYFCASRMDINYGYTFGSGTRLTVV.

This rearrangement joins TRBV5-5 to TRBJ2-5; TRBD2 is a possible D gene (5 bases). The CDR3 runs 14 residues. Germline V gene data show CDR1 as SGHKS and CDR2 as YYEKEE (reference sequence). V dropped 2 bases and J dropped 7 bases, with 15 bases sitting between them. The CDR3, as DNA: TGTGCCAGCAGCTTTACAGTGGCGGGCGGGACCCAGTACTTC. Amino acids: CASSFTVAGGTQYF. Full variable domain (missing parts from reference TRBV5-5 and TRBJ2-5): DAGVTQSPTHLIKTRGQQVTLRCSPISGHKSVSWYQQVLGQGPQFIFQYYEKEERGRGNFPDRFSARQFPNYSSELNVNALLLGDSALYLCASSFTVAGGTQYFGPGTRLLVL.

V and J are TRBV28 and TRBJ2-3; the match to TRBD2 covers 9 bases. Germline CDR1 and CDR2: MDHEN and SYDVKM. Losses at the gene ends were 4 bases for V and 4 bases for J; bases not matched to a gene: 3. The CDR3 is made up of 14 amino acids. CDR3 loop: CASSSVAGADTQYF. DNA of the CDR3: TGTGCCAGCAGTTCCGTAGCGGGAGCAGATACGCAGTATTTT.

In its sample, this clone was seen a few times. This chain connects TRBV11-2 to TRBJ2-5; 8 nucleotides align to TRBD1. V was pared by 1 base and J by 4 bases, with 8 bases of the junction left unmatched. The germline CDR1 and CDR2 sequences are SGHAT and FQNNGV. This CDR3 is built from 16 residues. CDR3 nucleotides: TGTGCCAGCAGCTTAGGCGGGACAGGATACCCAGAGACCCAGTACTTC. Its translation: CASSLGGTGYPETQYF.